The clone carrying this T cell receptor beta chain showed up just once. The CDR3 is 13 amino acids. The V gene lost 6 bases and the J gene lost 2 bases, with 10 bases spanning the gap. Germline V gene data show CDR1 as MNHNS and CDR2 as SASEGT. These data originate in a study of blood T cell repertoires in COVID-19. Study information: Sources were T cells, B-cell-depleted T cells, or PBMCs; the material itself was cDNA or gDNA.

TCRdb keeps only in-frame clones here, not all; method: immunoSEQ multiplex PCR. Of approximately 170,000 clones in the sample, 80% to 85% are singletons; the top ten hold about 11%. The sample comprised peripheral blood. The receptor comes from an older man with active or convalescent COVID-19. The chain links TRBV6-1 to TRBJ1-2; D is possibly TRBD1 (5 bases). This CDR3 is CASSSGQNYGYTF. The CDR3 bases are TGTGCCAGCAGCTCCGGACAAAACTATGGCTACACCTTC.